This is a list of T cell receptor beta chains from one sample in a study of CD8 T cells in ankylosing spondylitis. TCRdb recomputed calls from the 5' RACE reads with MiXCR, one row per CDR3 protein. The data hold 250,000 to 300,000 distinct CDR3 sequences, with around 20% observed a single time. Sample: blood, either unsorted or a sorted T cell fraction (not recorded which). These receptors all come from a male donor with ankylosing spondylitis or in good health (not recorded which). Each CDR3 is given with its conserved first and last residue. D genes are given only for firm matches. Clone size is given for some rows only: seen once, a few or many times, or a class if the clone is expanded.

d_call j_call clone_size v_call cdr3_aa cdr3_nt
. TRBJ2-3 few TRBV7-2 CASSGVGVSGTDTQYF TGTGCCAGCAGTGGGGTGGGGGTATCCGGCACAGATACGCAGTATTTT
. TRBJ1-5 few TRBV30 CAWATGTVGNQPQHF TGTGCCTGGGCAACAGGGACGGTAGGCAATCAGCCCCAGCATTTT
. TRBJ2-6 . TRBV12-3/TRBV12-4 CASSPFQYSGANVLTF TGTGCCAGCAGTCCCTTCCAGTACTCTGGGGCCAACGTCCTGACTTTC
TRBD1 TRBJ1-1 few TRBV20-1 CSYNRGGESEAFF TGCAGTTATAACAGGGGCGGGGAATCTGAAGCTTTCTTT
TRBD2 TRBJ2-3 . TRBV20-1 CSAVPGTSGTTDTQYF TGCAGTGCTGTCCCCGGGACTAGCGGGACCACAGATACGCAGTATTTT
. TRBJ2-3 many TRBV25-1 CASREPGQNPDTQYF TGTGCCAGCAGAGAGCCGGGCCAGAACCCAGATACGCAGTATTTT
TRBD2 TRBJ2-1 . TRBV7-8 CASSLVLAGGPRAYNEQFF TGTGCCAGCAGCTTAGTTCTAGCGGGAGGGCCAAGAGCCTACAATGAGCAGTTCTTC
TRBD1 TRBJ1-4 . TRBV6-1 CASRTGPTNEKLFF TGTGCCAGCAGGACAGGGCCAACTAATGAAAAACTGTTTTTT
. TRBJ1-6 few TRBV12-3/TRBV12-4 CASSLGGRDNSPLHF TGTGCCAGCAGTTTGGGGGGCAGGGATAATTCACCCCTCCACTTT
. TRBJ1-4 . TRBV20-1 CSAWANEKLFF TGCAGTGCTTGGGCAAATGAAAAACTGTTTTTT
. TRBJ1-1 few TRBV20-1 CSASEPGWHTEAFF TGCAGTGCTAGTGAACCAGGGTGGCACACTGAAGCTTTCTTT
. TRBJ2-1 . TRBV15 CATSRDPGVVNEQFF TGTGCCACCAGCAGAGACCCAGGGGTGGTCAATGAGCAGTTCTTC
. TRBJ2-5 many TRBV9 CASSVQGGPQETQYF TGTGCCAGCAGCGTACAGGGGGGTCCCCAAGAGACCCAGTACTTC
. TRBJ2-3 few TRBV12-3/TRBV12-4 CASSLGGWGDTQYF TGTGCCAGCAGTTTAGGCGGGTGGGGGGATACGCAGTATTTT
. TRBJ2-1 few TRBV20-1 CSDNEQFF TGCAGTGACAATGAGCAGTTCTTC
TRBD1 TRBJ2-3 . TRBV28 CASSFTWRQGAPGTDTQYF TGTGCCAGCAGTTTTACGTGGCGACAGGGGGCGCCCGGCACAGATACGCAGTATTTT
. TRBJ1-5 few TRBV29-1 CSVGDIGSQPQHF TGCAGCGTCGGGGACATCGGGAGTCAGCCCCAGCATTTT
TRBD1 TRBJ2-2 few TRBV10-3 CAISAGQGTGELFF TGTGCCATCAGTGCGGGACAGGGTACCGGGGAGCTGTTTTTT
TRBD1 TRBJ2-5 . TRBV20-1 CSARPGQGQETQYF TGCAGTGCTAGACCCGGACAGGGGCAAGAGACCCAGTACTTC
. TRBJ1-5 . TRBV6-1 CASRRGGSNQPQHF TGTGCCAGCAGGAGAGGGGGTAGCAATCAGCCCCAGCATTTT
. TRBJ1-1 . TRBV5-1 CASSFLGRSIDADTEAFF TGCGCCAGCAGCTTTTTGGGCAGGTCCATAGACGCGGACACTGAAGCTTTCTTT
. TRBJ1-5 . TRBV12-3/TRBV12-4 CASSFKGRSENSNQPQHF TGTGCCAGCAGTTTCAAGGGGAGGTCTGAGAATAGCAATCAGCCCCAGCATTTT
TRBD2 TRBJ2-2 few TRBV5-1 CASSLTSGRYTGELFF TGCGCCAGCAGCTTAACTAGCGGGAGATACACCGGGGAGCTGTTTTTT
. TRBJ2-5 . TRBV6-1 CASSETWASETQYF TGTGCCAGCAGTGAAACGTGGGCGTCAGAGACCCAGTACTTC
. TRBJ2-2 . TRBV12-3/TRBV12-4 CASSLEGTLNTGELFF TGTGCCAGCAGTTTAGAAGGGACGCTCAACACCGGGGAGCTGTTTTTT
TRBD2 TRBJ2-3 . TRBV7-2 CASSWVAGDTQYF TGTGCCAGCAGTTGGGTAGCGGGAGATACGCAGTATTTT
. TRBJ2-1 few TRBV20-1 CSAKHGDKIADEQFF TGCAGTGCTAAGCATGGGGACAAAATTGCCGATGAGCAGTTCTTC
. TRBJ2-1 many TRBV15 CATSRSPNDEQFF TGTGCCACCAGCAGATCCCCGAACGATGAGCAGTTCTTC
. TRBJ1-5 many TRBV20-1 CSARPPGEGQPQHF TGCAGTGCACGACCCCCAGGGGAGGGTCAGCCCCAGCATTTT
. TRBJ2-1 few TRBV5-5 CASSLALLLAKNEQFF TGTGCCAGCAGCTTGGCCCTCCTTTTGGCGAAAAATGAGCAGTTCTTC
TRBD2 TRBJ2-1 . TRBV14 CASSPVGREEYNEQFF TGTGCCAGCAGCCCCGTCGGGCGGGAGGAATACAATGAGCAGTTCTTC
. TRBJ1-1 . TRBV2 CASIRADRAFF TGTGCCAGCATACGGGCTGATCGAGCTTTCTTT
TRBD1 TRBJ2-2 few TRBV5-1 CASSLVGQGVVGELFF TGCGCCAGCAGCTTGGTCGGACAGGGTGTCGTGGGGGAGCTGTTTTTT
. TRBJ2-1 many TRBV5-1 CASSLLGSQSSYNEQFF TGCGCCAGCAGCTTGTTAGGGTCCCAGAGCTCCTACAATGAGCAGTTCTTC
TRBD2 TRBJ2-1 . TRBV7-2 CASSSVGQRGNEQFF TGTGCCAGCAGCTCCGTCGGACAGCGGGGGAATGAGCAGTTCTTC
TRBD1 TRBJ2-2 many TRBV28 CASYRTGTTGELFF TGTGCCAGCTACAGGACAGGAACCACCGGGGAGCTGTTTTTT
TRBD1 TRBJ1-5 . TRBV12-3/TRBV12-4 CASSGTDDGDNQPQHF TGTGCCAGCAGTGGGACAGACGACGGGGACAATCAGCCCCAGCATTTT
. TRBJ2-3 few TRBV5-1 CASSLQGFSTDTQYF TGCGCCAGCAGCTTGCAGGGGTTTAGCACAGATACGCAGTATTTT
TRBD1 TRBJ1-4 . TRBV6-1 CASSEWTGGTEKLFF TGTGCCAGCAGTGAATGGACAGGGGGCACCGAAAAACTGTTTTTT
. TRBJ2-3 . TRBV12-3/TRBV12-4 CASSLDSPADTQYF TGTGCCAGCAGTTTGGACAGCCCAGCAGATACGCAGTATTTT
. TRBJ2-2 . TRBV11-1 CASSLSTGHGELFF TGTGCCAGCAGCTTATCCACAGGTCACGGGGAGCTGTTTTTT
. TRBJ1-5 . TRBV6-5 CASSYSGGNQPQHF TGTGCCAGCAGTTACTCAGGGGGCAATCAGCCCCAGCATTTT
. TRBJ2-5 few TRBV20-1 CSARTGHGETQYF TGCAGTGCTCGTACTGGGCACGGAGAGACCCAGTACTTC
. TRBJ2-5 . TRBV21-1 CASSKRVAADETQYF TGTGCCAGCAGCAAAAGGGTAGCGGCAGACGAGACCCAGTACTTC
. TRBJ1-2 . TRBV5-1 CASSLNRDGYTF TGCGCCAGCAGCTTGAACAGGGATGGCTACACCTTC
. TRBJ2-1 few TRBV11-2 CASSYRQVLGDEQFF TGTGCCAGCAGCTACCGACAGGTCCTGGGGGATGAGCAGTTCTTC
. TRBJ1-3 . TRBV15 CATSRDRVSGNTIYF TGTGCCACCAGCAGAGATCGGGTCTCTGGAAACACCATATATTTT
TRBD1 TRBJ2-5 . TRBV15 CATNPGQGETQYF TGTGCCACCAACCCGGGACAGGGAGAGACCCAGTACTTC
. TRBJ1-1 many TRBV12-3/TRBV12-4 CATQGGFDTEAFF TGTGCCACACAGGGCGGTTTCGACACTGAAGCTTTCTTT
. TRBJ2-5 . TRBV4-1 CASSPSGAGAETQYF TGCGCCAGCAGCCCGTCCGGGGCAGGGGCAGAGACCCAGTACTTC
. TRBJ2-6 few TRBV30 CAWSVGVSGANVLTF TGTGCCTGGAGTGTAGGGGTTTCTGGGGCCAACGTCCTGACTTTC
. TRBJ1-2 few TRBV15 CATSVRGGADYGYTF TGTGCCACCAGCGTGAGGGGGGGGGCGGACTATGGCTACACCTTC
. TRBJ2-3 . TRBV6-2/TRBV6-3 CASSPLSGGIDTQYF TGTGCCAGCAGCCCGCTCAGCGGAGGAATAGATACGCAGTATTTT
. TRBJ2-1 medium-sized TRBV29-1 CSVGPGSYNEQFF TGCAGCGTTGGACCAGGGTCTTACAATGAGCAGTTCTTC